These 31 T cell receptor beta chains were sequenced from one sample in a study of blood T cell repertoires in COVID-19 (dated by TCRdb to about 2020). Library preparation was by the immunoSEQ multiplex PCR assay. TCRdb limited this immuneACCESS table to in-frame rearrangements with V and J called. A share of clones is missing; checked studies link under half to unresolved V genes, and the rest is unexplained. The sample profile shows 110,000 to 150,000 clones; approximately 87% of them were found once. Roughly 4% of the sample lies in the top ten. The specimen sequenced was peripheral blood. Source of these receptors: a woman in her 40s with acute or convalescent COVID-19.

V is TRBV30 and J is TRBJ1-4; 9 positions agree with TRBD1. This CDR3 is 13 amino acids long. Germline assignment: CDR1 GTSNPN and CDR2 SVGIG (reference sequence). Trimming cost V 4 bases and J 8 bases; bases outside gene matches: 5. Here the CDR3 reads CAWNRGLGEKLFF. The CDR3 nucleotides read TGTGCCTGGAACAGGGGGCTAGGGGAAAAACTGTTTTTT.

The rearrangement uses TRBV7-9 and TRBJ1-3; TRBD1 aligns across 7 bases. The length of the CDR3 is 16 residues. Germline V gives CDR1 SEHNR, CDR2 FQNEAQ (reference sequence). V trimming: 5 bases; J trimming: 1 base; junction bases outside the gene matches: 8. The CDR3: CASSMGQLHSGNTIYF. CDR3 DNA sequence: TGTGCCAGCAGCATGGGACAGCTTCATTCTGGAAACACCATATATTTT.

This chain joins TRBV6-5 and TRBJ1-4, with TRBD1 matching 7 bases. V trimming: 6 bases; J trimming: 0 bases; junction bases outside the gene matches: 4. The CDR3 contains 15 residues. CDR1 and CDR2 (germline): MNHEY, SVGAGI. For the CDR3, the DNA is TGTGCCAGCAGCCAAGGACAGGCAACTAATGAAAAACTGTTTTTT. Amino acid sequence: CASSQGQATNEKLFF.

V usage is TRBV3-1 (or the pseudogene TRBV3-2) and J usage is TRBJ2-7; 12 bases are shared with TRBD1. J was trimmed by 5 bases and V by 4 bases; bases with no gene match: 9. Germline V gives CDR1 LGHDT, CDR2 YNNKEL (reference sequence). The CDR3 contains 16 residues. The CDR3 here is CASSLVPGQGAHEQYF. The CDR3 bases are TGTGCCAGCAGCCTGGTCCCGGGACAGGGGGCCCACGAGCAGTACTTC.

This clone came up many times. CDR3 protein: CASSSQGQVLWGYTF. Here the CDR3 DNA reads TGTGCCAGCAGCTCGCAGGGACAGGTCCTTTGGGGCTACACCTTC. The chain couples TRBV5-6 to TRBJ1-2; 8 positions agree with TRBD1. Germline V gives CDR1 SGHDT, CDR2 YYEEEE. V dropped 3 bases and J dropped 8; count of bases not matched to a gene: 12. CDR3 length equals 15 residues.

This clone was observed a single time. V gene TRBV11-2 combines with J gene TRBJ2-1, with 8 bases lining up with TRBD2. The V and J ends lost 5 bases and 6 bases, in that order; junction bases with no gene match: 3. The CDR3 length is 13 residues. Germline lookup yields CDR1 SGHAT and CDR2 FQNNGV. CDR3 in DNA: TGTGCCAGCAGCCTCGGGACTAGCAATGAGCAGTTCTTC. Translated: CASSLGTSNEQFF.

The chain joins TRBV19 to TRBJ1-1; unclear D gene. This CDR3 comprises 10 residues. V lost 4 bases and J 7 bases, leaving 4 bases between the germline ends. CDR1 and CDR2 (germline): LNHDA, SQIVND (reference sequence). CDR3 protein: CASSNGEAFF. CDR3 coding DNA: TGTGCCAGTAGTAACGGTGAAGCTTTCTTT.

J is TRBJ2-2 and V is TRBV5-4; D is possibly TRBD1 (6 bases). CDR1 is SGHNT, CDR2 YYREEE, per germline (reference sequence). CDR3 size: 15 residues. Trimming removed 0 bases at V and 6 bases at J, with 12 bases between. CDR3 DNA: TGTGCCAGCAGCTTGGTGCCAGGGGTGGCCGGGGAGCTGTTTTTT. It translates to CASSLVPGVAGELFF.

The chain couples TRBV7-2 to TRBJ1-5; 8 bases match TRBD1. The CDR3 length is 14 residues. V lost 5 bases, J lost 6 bases, and 6 bases stayed unmatched. Per the germline V gene, CDR1 is SGHTA and CDR2 is FQGNSA. The CDR3 loop reads CASSTDTGGQPQHF. CDR3 nucleotides: TGTGCCAGCAGCACTGACACAGGGGGTCAGCCCCAGCATTTT.

This clone has a handful of counts. The V call is TRBV10-3, the J call TRBJ2-2, with D possibly being TRBD1 (6 bases). The CDR3 spans 14 residues. The V gene lost 0 bases and the J gene lost 7 bases, with 9 bases spanning the gap. Germline V CDR1 and CDR2: ENHRY, SYGVKD. CDR3 loop: CAISESAGVGELFF. The CDR3 DNA follows: TGTGCCATCAGTGAGTCGGCAGGGGTCGGGGAGCTGTTTTTT.

The V gene is TRBV12-5, the J gene TRBJ2-1; a weak D match, TRBD1 (6 bases). The CDR3 is 16 residues long. V was clipped by 4 bases and J by 0 bases, with 13 bases between them. Looked up from germline, CDR1 is LGHNT and CDR2 is FRNRAP. The DNA of the CDR3 is TGTGCTAGTGGTTGGTGGACAGACGTCTCCTACAATGAGCAGTTCTTC. Residues: CASGWWTDVSYNEQFF.

The genes are TRBV19 and TRBJ1-1, with TRBD1 identical over 7 bases. With V trimmed by 7 bases and J by 3 bases, 8 bases remained unmatched. Germline V CDR1 and CDR2: LNHDA, SQIVND (reference sequence). This CDR3 is 14 amino acids long. The CDR3 spells CASTPSGGYTEAFF. The CDR3 nucleotides are TGTGCCAGTACCCCATCAGGGGGATACACTGAAGCTTTCTTT.

The chain recombines TRBV11-2 with TRBJ1-2, with D perhaps matching TRBD1 (5 bases). Deletions cut 2 bases from V and 4 bases from J, with 14 bases between. CDR1 is SGHAT and CDR2 is FQNNGV in the germline V gene. This CDR3 contains 15 residues. The CDR3 spells CASSLLTATSYGYTF. As DNA, the CDR3 is TGTGCCAGCAGCTTATTGACAGCAACCTCCTATGGCTACACCTTC. The full variable domain, completed using reference TRBV11-2 and TRBJ1-2, is EAGVAQSPRYKIIEKRQSVAFWCNPISGHATLYWYQQILGQGPKLLIQFQNNGVVDDSQLPKDRFSAERLKGVDSTLKIQPAKLEDSAVYLCASSLLTATSYGYTFGSGTRLTVV.

CDR3 in amino acids: CASSNLQGPSFQETQYF. CDR3 bases: TGTGCCAGCAGCAATCTGCAGGGTCCCTCGTTTCAAGAGACCCAGTACTTC. The V gene is TRBV5-6, the J gene TRBJ2-5; D possibly corresponds to TRBD1 (5 bases). The CDR3 covers 17 residues. Trimming shortened V by 4 bases and J by 2 bases, and 21 bases separated the two germline ends. Germline CDR1 reads SGHDT; CDR2 reads YYEEEE.

V gene TRBV7-6 combines with J gene TRBJ2-5; TRBD1 matches 7 bases. This CDR3 has 15 residues. The V gene's germline CDR1 is SGHVS and CDR2 FNYEAQ. The V gene end was trimmed by 3 bases and the J gene end by 2 bases; junction bases not matched to a gene: 6. This CDR3 is CASSFVQGWQETQYF. CDR3 sequence (DNA): TGTGCCAGCAGCTTCGTACAGGGGTGGCAAGAGACCCAGTACTTC.

The chain's CDR3 is CASSAGLEGSPLHF. CDR3 sequence (DNA): TGCGCCAGCAGCGCCGGACTGGAGGGTTCACCCCTCCACTTT. This sequence joins TRBV5-1 and TRBJ1-6; D ambiguous. This CDR3 region has 14 residues. Looked up from germline, CDR1 is SGHRS and CDR2 is YFSETQ. The V end lost 4 bases, the J end lost 9 bases, and 14 bases lay between the germline ends.

The rearrangement joins TRBV28 to TRBJ1-1; 7 bases agree with TRBD1. The CDR3 contains 16 residues. V shed 6 bases, J shed 2 bases, and the junction held 12 bases outside the gene matches. Germline CDR1 MDHEN, CDR2 SYDVKM. CDR3 nucleotides: TGTGCCAGCAGGCAACCACAGGGGCAAATAAACACTGAAGCTTTCTTT. Its translation: CASRQPQGQINTEAFF. Full variable domain (outside the CDR3, taken from reference TRBV28 and TRBJ1-1): DVKVTQSSRYLVKRTGEKVFLECVQDMDHENMFWYRQDPGLGLRLIYFSYDVKMKEKGDIPEGYSVSREKKERFSLILESASTNQTSMYLCASRQPQGQINTEAFFGQGTRLTVV.

The gene calls are TRBV6-5 and TRBJ1-5; D gene ambiguous. The V end lost 2 bases, the J end lost 4 bases, and 9 bases lay between the germline ends. This CDR3 is built from 14 residues. Germline CDR1 reads MNHEY; CDR2 reads SVGAGI. The CDR3 reads CASSYTYLNQPQHF. The CDR3 bases are TGTGCCAGCAGTTACACCTATCTAAATCAGCCCCAGCATTTT.

A remark on this clone: Other DNA sequences from this sample encode an identical CDR3 as well. The chain couples TRBV10-3 to TRBJ2-5; D call uncertain. The CDR3 loop spans 13 amino acids. Trimming stripped 3 bases from V and 3 bases from J, with 8 bases between. Germline CDR1 and CDR2: ENHRY and SYGVKD. The CDR3, as DNA: TGTGCCATCAGTGAAGGCCGGGAAGAGACCCAGTACTTC. Translating gives CAISEGREETQYF.

The CDR3 loop is CASCQITDQPQHF. The CDR3 DNA reads TGTGCCAGCTGTCAAATCACGGATCAGCCCCAGCATTTT. This chain links TRBV6-5 with TRBJ1-5; D not certain. The germline V gene has CDR1 MNHEY and CDR2 SVGAGI. CDR3 length: 13 amino acids. Trimming removed 8 bases at V and 5 bases at J, with 13 bases between.

V and J are TRBV12-5 and TRBJ2-2; 7 nucleotides line up with TRBD1. V gave up 1 base and J gave up 0 bases; unmatched junction bases: 5. The germline CDR1 and CDR2 sequences are LGHNT and FRNRAP. The CDR3 is 17 amino acids. CDR3 loop: CASGLATGASNTGELFF. The CDR3 region has the DNA TGTGCTAGTGGTTTGGCAACAGGGGCCTCGAACACCGGGGAGCTGTTTTTT.

This clone was counted once. The chain links TRBV2 to TRBJ2-3; no clear D gene. The V end lost 3 bases, the J end lost 2 bases, and 3 bases lay between the germline ends. Germline V gene lookup returns CDR1 SNHLY and CDR2 FYNNEI. The CDR3 extends over 12 amino acids. CDR3 in DNA: TGTGCCAGCAGTGACGTCACAGATACGCAGTATTTT. Amino acids: CASSDVTDTQYF.

The chain carries TRBV14 and TRBJ2-3, with D unclear. The germline V gene has CDR1 SGHDN and CDR2 FVKESK. This CDR3 comprises 18 residues. V was trimmed by 3 bases and J by 2 bases, leaving 21 bases between them. In DNA, the CDR3 is TGTGCCAGCAGCCACCGCTCCTATGTGGCGGAATTCACAGATACGCAGTATTTT. It yields the protein CASSHRSYVAEFTDTQYF.

This clone turned up a few times. The chain couples TRBV7-6 to TRBJ1-6, with a tentative D call TRBD1 (5 bases). CDR1 and CDR2 (germline): SGHVS, FNYEAQ. The V end lost 1 base, the J end lost 9 bases, and 10 bases lay between the germline ends. CDR3 length: 14 amino acids. CDR3 residues: CASSLGQSSSPLHF. In DNA, the CDR3 is TGTGCCAGCAGCTTAGGACAGAGTAGTTCACCCCTCCACTTT.

The chain has TRBV7-3 and TRBJ2-3; 9 positions agree with TRBD1. In germline, CDR1 is SGHTA, CDR2 FQGTGA. The CDR3 covers 16 residues. V gave up 2 bases and J gave up 2 bases; unmatched junction bases: 5. The CDR3 DNA reads TGTGCCAGCAGCTTAGGGACAGGGTGGGACACAGATACGCAGTATTTT. This encodes CASSLGTGWDTDTQYF.

CDR3 sequence: CASSEGMEGRGYTF. The CDR3 coding sequence is TGTGCCAGCAGCGAAGGGATGGAGGGTAGGGGCTACACCTTC. The chain uses TRBV7-2 and TRBJ1-2; D is undetermined. CDR3 length equals 14 residues. Trimming left V 5 bases short and J 8 bases short, with 18 bases between. Germline CDR1 reads SGHTA; CDR2 reads FQGNSA.

The V call is TRBV7-8, the J call TRBJ1-6; 7 bases agree with TRBD1. This CDR3 comprises 17 residues. From germline, CDR1 is SGHVS and CDR2 FQNEAQ. V was pared by 1 base and J by 2 bases, with 5 bases of the junction left unmatched. Here the CDR3 DNA reads TGTGCCAGCAGCTTAGGGGGACAGCTACCCTATAATTCACCCCTCCACTTT. It yields the protein CASSLGGQLPYNSPLHF.

The genes are TRBV7-2 and TRBJ1-2; D perhaps matches TRBD1 (5 bases). This CDR3 has 14 residues. V lost 6 bases, J lost 4 bases, and 15 bases lay in between. Germline CDR1 SGHTA, CDR2 FQGNSA. This chain's CDR3 is CASRGAALSYGYTF. The CDR3, as DNA: TGTGCCAGCAGAGGGGCGGCGCTGAGCTATGGCTACACCTTC.

The rearrangement joins TRBV2 to TRBJ1-2; the D gene is possibly TRBD1 (6 bases). V lost 6 bases and J lost 8, with 16 bases in between. The CDR3 has 13 residues. Germline V gives CDR1 SNHLY, CDR2 FYNNEI. The DNA of the CDR3 is TGTGCCAGCAGCCTGGAGACAGGCTGGGGCTACACCTTC. The encoded protein is CASSLETGWGYTF. Full variable domain (outside the CDR3, taken from reference TRBV2 and TRBJ1-2): EPEVTQTPSHQVTQMGQEVILRCVPISNHLYFYWYRQILGQKVEFLVSFYNNEISEKSEIFDDQFSVERPDGSNFTLKIRSTKLEDSAMYFCASSLETGWGYTFGSGTRLTVV.

The chain is built from TRBV10-3 and TRBJ2-3; perhaps TRBD1 as D (7 bases). Germline values: CDR1 ENHRY, CDR2 SYGVKD. This CDR3 is 15 amino acids long. V lost 7 bases and J 0 bases, leaving 14 bases between the germline ends. The CDR3, as DNA: TGTGCCATCAACAGGGGACTGGAGAGCACAGATACGCAGTATTTT. The encoded protein is CAINRGLESTDTQYF.

This chain joins TRBV7-2 and TRBJ1-3, with 9 bases fitting TRBD1. This CDR3 has 15 residues. Looked up from germline, CDR1 is SGHTA and CDR2 is FQGNSA. The junction had 3 bases not matched to a gene; V was cut back by 5 bases and J by 1 base. The CDR3 here is CASSADRGSGNTIYF. In nucleotides, the CDR3 is TGTGCCAGCAGCGCGGACAGGGGTTCTGGAAACACCATATATTTT. The variable domain in full, completed from reference TRBV7-2 and TRBJ1-3, reads GAGVSQSPSNKVTEKGKDVELRCDPISGHTALYWYRQSLGQGLEFLIYFQGNSAPDKSGLPSDRFSAERTGGSVSTLTIQRTQQEDSAVYLCASSADRGSGNTIYFGEGSWLTVV.